The present T cell receptor beta chain was sequenced within a study of blood T cell repertoires in COVID-19. CDR1 is SNHLY and CDR2 is FYNNEI in the germline V gene. Trimming removed 5 bases at V and 4 bases at J, with 12 bases between. CDR3 length equals 14 residues. Libraries were prepared by immunoSEQ multiplex PCR; TCRdb keeps only in-frame clonotypes and omits some of them. The sample comprises 150,000 to 200,000 clones, about 79% of which are singletons, and about 26% rests with the top ten. This chain uses TRBV2 with TRBJ1-3; D may be TRBD1 (5 bases). The sample taken for sequencing was peripheral blood. This TCR was recovered from a woman in her sixties or seventies with acute or convalescent COVID-19. The CDR3 coding sequence is TGTGCCAGCAGTCTCCAGGGTCAAGGAAACACCATATATTTT. This gives the protein CASSLQGQGNTIYF.